These 13 T cell receptor beta chains originate from one sample sequenced in a study of cytomegalovirus exposure and HLA in healthy donors. This PCR relied on a set of 60 Vbeta primers and 13 Jbeta primers. Using immunoSEQ multiplex PCR, the repertoire was profiled, and TCRdb retains in-frame clones only, with some absent. The sample gives about 130,000 clones, under 90% of which show up once; 3.6% is in the top ten. Sequenced: PBMCs. All receptors derive from a woman between 35 and 50 years old in good health and CMV-seropositive.

Here the CDR3 reads CSVGREETQYF. Written as DNA, the CDR3 is TGCAGCGTTGGCAGGGAAGAGACCCAGTACTTC. The V gene is TRBV29-1, the J gene TRBJ2-5; perhaps TRBD1 as D (5 bases). The CDR3 length is 11 residues. V shed 4 bases and J shed 3 bases, with 6 bases lying between them. The germline gives CDR1 SQVTM, CDR2 ANQGSEA.

Written as DNA, the CDR3 is TGTGCCAGCAGCGTGGCCAGTACCGGGACAGGTGACGAGCAGTACTTC. As protein: CASSVASTGTGDEQYF. This chain connects TRBV9 to TRBJ2-7; 8 positions match TRBD1. Losses at the gene ends were 2 bases for V and 5 bases for J; bases not matched to a gene: 12. CDR3 length: 16 residues. Germline V gene sequence: CDR1 SGDLS, CDR2 YYNGEE.

This clone came up a few times. The J gene is TRBJ1-1, the V gene TRBV5-4; 7 bases map to TRBD1. V was pared by 5 bases and J by 1 base, with 5 bases of the junction left unmatched. The CDR3 is made up of 14 amino acids. The germline gives CDR1 SGHNT, CDR2 YYREEE (reference sequence). The CDR3 nucleotides read TGTGCCAGCAGGTCTCGACAGGGGAACACTGAAGCTTTCTTT. Encoded protein: CASRSRQGNTEAFF.

The V gene is TRBV6-5, the J gene TRBJ2-7; D ambiguous. The V and J ends lost 5 bases and 1 base respectively, with 12 bases between them. Germline values: CDR1 MNHEY, CDR2 SVGAGI. The CDR3 is 14 amino acids. DNA of the CDR3: TGTGCCAGCAGTCTAAGCACAGATTCCTACGAGCAGTACTTC. Protein: CASSLSTDSYEQYF.

This sequence joins TRBV29-1 and TRBJ2-5, with 8 bases identical to TRBD1. Germline V gene sequence: CDR1 SQVTM, CDR2 ANQGSEA. J gave up 4 bases and V 6 bases, and 7 bases lay outside the gene matches. CDR3 length: 13 residues. The CDR3 region is CSVTRTGRETQYF. Here the CDR3 DNA reads TGCAGCGTAACCCGGACAGGGCGAGAGACCCAGTACTTC.

A single count supports this clone. V gene TRBV5-1 combines with J gene TRBJ2-7; 7 bases align to TRBD1. The CDR3 length is 12 residues. Germline-derived CDR1 and CDR2 are SGHRS and YFSETQ. The J segment lost 6 bases and the V segment lost 0 bases, leaving 0 bases of the junction unmatched. For the CDR3, the DNA is TGCGCCAGCAGCTTGGACAGGGGCGAGCAGTACTTC. As protein: CASSLDRGEQYF.

This chain uses TRBV9 with TRBJ2-5; 10 positions agree with TRBD2. TRBJ2-7 matches the DNA end more closely, so the J call is doubtful. The germline V gene encodes CDR1 SGDLS and CDR2 YYNGEE. The CDR3 totals 13 residues. CDR3 residues: CASSAWTSGEQYF. CDR3 coding DNA: TGTGCCAGCAGCGCATGGACTAGCGGCGAGCAGTACTTC.

This clone has a single count. This chain joins TRBV2 and TRBJ2-7; perhaps TRBD1 as D (6 bases). Trimming shortened V by 3 bases and J by 7 bases, and 16 bases separated the two germline ends. Germline V CDR1 and CDR2: SNHLY, FYNNEI. The CDR3 sequence is 14 residues long. The CDR3 loop reads CASSESGALPEQYF. The DNA for the CDR3 is TGTGCCAGCAGTGAGTCAGGGGCCCTACCAGAGCAGTACTTC.

V gene TRBV28 combines with J gene TRBJ1-4, with 8 bases that match TRBD1. Germline CDR1 and CDR2: MDHEN and SYDVKM. The V segment lost 6 bases and the J segment 8 bases; nucleotides outside the gene matches: 11. The CDR3 spans 15 residues. The CDR3 DNA sequence: TGTGCCAGCAGCTACAACGGACAGGGAGGGGAAAAACTGTTTTTT. This sequence encodes CASSYNGQGGEKLFF.

The chain is built from TRBV27 and TRBJ2-7; possible D gene TRBD1, 10 bases. There are 16 residues in the CDR3. The ends were cut back, 6 bases at V and 4 bases at J, with 22 bases in the middle. Germline CDR1 and CDR2: MNHEY and SMNVEV (reference sequence). CDR3 in DNA: TGTGCCAGCAGCGGGCGGGAGGGACAGGGGAAGTACGAGCAGTACTTC. It is translated as CASSGREGQGKYEQYF.

The J gene is TRBJ1-2, the V gene TRBV29-1; D not certain. The V gene lost 4 bases and the J gene lost 4 bases, with 10 bases spanning the gap. Germline V gene lookup returns CDR1 SQVTM and CDR2 ANQGSEA. The CDR3 runs to 12 residues. The CDR3 loop reads CSVVSQPYGYTF. In nucleotides, the CDR3 is TGCAGCGTTGTATCACAGCCCTATGGCTACACCTTC.

The chain couples TRBV10-3 to TRBJ2-7; 12 positions match TRBD2. Germline V gene sequence: CDR1 ENHRY, CDR2 SYGVKD. The CDR3 has 15 amino acids. After removal of 0 bases from V and 6 bases from J, the junction contained 3 bases not matched to a gene. In nucleotides, the CDR3 is TGTGCCATCAGTGAGTCGCGACTAGCGGGAGCCGAGCAGTACTTC. This gives the protein CAISESRLAGAEQYF.

The chain joins TRBV6-5 to TRBJ2-1; D call uncertain. CDR1 and CDR2 from the germline V gene are MNHEY and SVGAGI. Trimming pared 6 bases from V and 12 bases from J, leaving 12 bases between. This CDR3 region has 11 residues. CDR3 protein: CASSSGSRQFF. The CDR3 DNA sequence: TGTGCCAGCAGCTCCGGGTCCCGGCAGTTCTTC.